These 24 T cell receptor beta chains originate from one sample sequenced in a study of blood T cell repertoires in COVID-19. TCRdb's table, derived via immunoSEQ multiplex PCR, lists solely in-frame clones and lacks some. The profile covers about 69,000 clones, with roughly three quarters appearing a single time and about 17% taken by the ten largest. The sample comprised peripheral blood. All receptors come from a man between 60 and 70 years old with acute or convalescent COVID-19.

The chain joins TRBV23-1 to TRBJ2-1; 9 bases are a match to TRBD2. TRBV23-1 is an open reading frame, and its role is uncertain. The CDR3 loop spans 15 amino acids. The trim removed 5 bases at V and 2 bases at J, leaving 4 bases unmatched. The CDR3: CASSIAGGPYNEQFF. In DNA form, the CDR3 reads TGCGCCAGCAGTATTGCGGGGGGGCCCTACAATGAGCAGTTCTTC.

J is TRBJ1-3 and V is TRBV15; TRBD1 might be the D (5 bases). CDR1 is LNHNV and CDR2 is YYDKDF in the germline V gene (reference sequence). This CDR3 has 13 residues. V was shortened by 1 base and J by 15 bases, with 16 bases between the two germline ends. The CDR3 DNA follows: TGTGCCACCAGCAGAGGGGGGGAAATCACTAAATATTTT. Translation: CATSRGGEITKYF.

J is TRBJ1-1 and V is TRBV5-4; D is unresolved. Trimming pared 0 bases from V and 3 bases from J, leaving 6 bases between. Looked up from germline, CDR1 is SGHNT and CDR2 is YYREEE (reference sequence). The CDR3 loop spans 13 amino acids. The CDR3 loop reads CASSLARDTEAFF. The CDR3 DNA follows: TGTGCCAGCAGCTTGGCCCGGGACACTGAAGCTTTCTTT. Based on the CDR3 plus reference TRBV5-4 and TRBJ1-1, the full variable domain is ETGVTQSPTHLIKTRGQQVTLRCSSQSGHNTVSWYQQALGQGPQFIFQYYREEENGRGNFPPRFSGLQFPNYSSELNVNALELDDSALYLCASSLARDTEAFFGQGTRLTVV.

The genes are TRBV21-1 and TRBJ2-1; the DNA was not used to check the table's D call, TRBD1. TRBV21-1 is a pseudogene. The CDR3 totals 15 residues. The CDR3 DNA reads TGTGCCAGCAGCAAAGAGAACAGGGGCACCTATGAGCAGTTCTTC. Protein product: CASSKENRGTYEQFF.

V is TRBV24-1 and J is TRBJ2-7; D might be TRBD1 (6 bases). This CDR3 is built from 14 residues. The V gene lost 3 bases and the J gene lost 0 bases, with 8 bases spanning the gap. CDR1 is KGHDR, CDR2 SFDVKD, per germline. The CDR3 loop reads CATSDAGVSYEQYF. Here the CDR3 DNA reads TGTGCCACCAGTGATGCAGGGGTCTCCTACGAGCAGTACTTC.

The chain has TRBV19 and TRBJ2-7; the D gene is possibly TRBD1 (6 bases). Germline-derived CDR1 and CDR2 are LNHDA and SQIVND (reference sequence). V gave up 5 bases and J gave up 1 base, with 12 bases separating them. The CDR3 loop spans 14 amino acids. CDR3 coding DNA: TGTGCCAGTAGTTTCGACAGGCGTTCCTACGAGCAGTACTTC. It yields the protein CASSFDRRSYEQYF.

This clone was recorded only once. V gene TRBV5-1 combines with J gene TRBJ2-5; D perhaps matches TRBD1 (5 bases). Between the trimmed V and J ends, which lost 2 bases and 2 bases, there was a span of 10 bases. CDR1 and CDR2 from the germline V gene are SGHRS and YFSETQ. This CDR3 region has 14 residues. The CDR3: CASSFEGAQETQYF. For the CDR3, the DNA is TGCGCCAGCAGCTTTGAAGGGGCACAAGAGACCCAGTACTTC.

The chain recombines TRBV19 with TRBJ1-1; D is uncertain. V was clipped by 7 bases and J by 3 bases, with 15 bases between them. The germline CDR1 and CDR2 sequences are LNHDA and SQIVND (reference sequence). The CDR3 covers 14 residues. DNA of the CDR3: TGTGCCAGTACTGGACTGTTAGGATACACTGAAGCTTTCTTT. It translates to CASTGLLGYTEAFF.

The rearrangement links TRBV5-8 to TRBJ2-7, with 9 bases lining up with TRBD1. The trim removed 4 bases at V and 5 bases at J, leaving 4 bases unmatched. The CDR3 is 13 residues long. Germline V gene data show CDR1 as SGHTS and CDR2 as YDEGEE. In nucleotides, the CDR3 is TGTGCCAGCAGCCTGGGACAGGGTGACGAGCAGTACTTC. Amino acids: CASSLGQGDEQYF.

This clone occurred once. Here the CDR3 DNA reads TGTGCCAGCAGTGAAGCCGAATTCCGAACCTCTAGCACTCATACCGGGGAGCTGTTTTTT. Translated, it gives CASSEAEFRTSSTHTGELFF. This chain connects TRBV6-1 to TRBJ2-2; a weak D match, TRBD2 (5 bases). This CDR3 region has 20 residues. In germline, CDR1 is MNHNS, CDR2 SASEGT. Trimming cost V 0 bases and J 5 bases, with 25 bases left between them.

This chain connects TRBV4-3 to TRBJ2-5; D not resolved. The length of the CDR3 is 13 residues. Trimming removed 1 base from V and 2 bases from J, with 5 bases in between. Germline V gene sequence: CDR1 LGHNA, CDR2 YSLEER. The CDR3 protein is CASSQALQETQYF. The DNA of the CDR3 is TGCGCCAGCAGCCAAGCCTTACAAGAGACCCAGTACTTC.

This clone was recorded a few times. In DNA form, the CDR3 reads TGCGCCAGCAGCGGACAGGGACTTAACTATGGCTACACCTTC. Translating gives CASSGQGLNYGYTF. This sequence joins TRBV5-1 and TRBJ1-2; TRBD1 agrees at 8 bases. V shed 4 bases and J 1 base; nucleotides not matched to a gene: 3. The CDR3 covers 14 residues. Germline values: CDR1 SGHRS, CDR2 YFSETQ.

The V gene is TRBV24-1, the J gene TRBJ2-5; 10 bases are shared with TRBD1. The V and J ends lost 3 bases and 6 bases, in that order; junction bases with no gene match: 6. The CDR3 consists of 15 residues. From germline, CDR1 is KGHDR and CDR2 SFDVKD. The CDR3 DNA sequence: TGTGCCACCAGTGATCCCCGACAGGGGGCCAAGACCCAGTACTTC. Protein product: CATSDPRQGAKTQYF.

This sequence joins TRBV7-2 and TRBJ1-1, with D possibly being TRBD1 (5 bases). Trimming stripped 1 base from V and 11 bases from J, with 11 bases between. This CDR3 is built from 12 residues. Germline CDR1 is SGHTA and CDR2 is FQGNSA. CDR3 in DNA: TGTGCCAGCAGCTTAGAGGTCAGGGTGGCTTTCTTT. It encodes CASSLEVRVAFF.

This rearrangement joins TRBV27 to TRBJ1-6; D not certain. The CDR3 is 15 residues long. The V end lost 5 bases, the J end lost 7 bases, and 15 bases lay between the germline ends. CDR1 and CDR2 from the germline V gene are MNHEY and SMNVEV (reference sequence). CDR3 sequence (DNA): TGTGCCAGCAGTCTGGGCCTCGCTGCCAATTCACCCCTCCACTTT. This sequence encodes CASSLGLAANSPLHF.

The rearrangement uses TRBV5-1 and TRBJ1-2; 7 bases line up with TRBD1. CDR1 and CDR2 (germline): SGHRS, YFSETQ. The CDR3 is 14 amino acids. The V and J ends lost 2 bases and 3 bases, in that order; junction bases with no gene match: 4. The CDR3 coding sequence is TGCGCCAGCAGCTTAGAACAGGGGTACTATGGCTACACCTTC. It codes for CASSLEQGYYGYTF.

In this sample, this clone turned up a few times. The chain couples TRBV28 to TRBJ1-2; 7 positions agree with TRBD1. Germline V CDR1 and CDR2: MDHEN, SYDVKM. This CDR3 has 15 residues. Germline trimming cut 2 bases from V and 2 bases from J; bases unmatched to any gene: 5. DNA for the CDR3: TGTGCCAGCAGTTTAAAACAGGGGACGAACTATGGCTACACCTTC. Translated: CASSLKQGTNYGYTF.

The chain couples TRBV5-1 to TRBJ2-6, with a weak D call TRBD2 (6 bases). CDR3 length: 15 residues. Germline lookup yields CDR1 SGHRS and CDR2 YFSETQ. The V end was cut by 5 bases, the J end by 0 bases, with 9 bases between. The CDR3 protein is CASRGGISGANVLTF. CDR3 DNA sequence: TGCGCCAGCAGGGGGGGAATCTCTGGGGCCAACGTCCTGACTTTC.

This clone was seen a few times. CDR3 residues: CASSQTGGAYEQYF. The CDR3 region has the DNA TGCGCCAGCAGCCAAACAGGGGGCGCCTACGAGCAGTACTTC. V is TRBV4-3 and J is TRBJ2-7, with TRBD1 matching 9 bases. From germline, CDR1 is LGHNA and CDR2 YSLEER. J was trimmed by 2 bases and V by 2 bases; bases with no gene match: 1. The CDR3 has 14 residues.

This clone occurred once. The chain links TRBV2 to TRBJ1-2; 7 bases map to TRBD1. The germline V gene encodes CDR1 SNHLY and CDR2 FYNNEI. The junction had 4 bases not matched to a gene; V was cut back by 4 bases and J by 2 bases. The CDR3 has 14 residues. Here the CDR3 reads CASSGQGANYGYTF. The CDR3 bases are TGTGCCAGCAGTGGACAGGGTGCAAACTATGGCTACACCTTC.

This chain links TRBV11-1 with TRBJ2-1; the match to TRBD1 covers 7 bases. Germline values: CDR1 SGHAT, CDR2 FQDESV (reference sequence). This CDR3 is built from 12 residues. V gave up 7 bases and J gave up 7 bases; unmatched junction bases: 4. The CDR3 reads CASKRTGNEQFF. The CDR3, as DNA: TGTGCCAGCAAAAGGACAGGAAATGAGCAGTTCTTC.

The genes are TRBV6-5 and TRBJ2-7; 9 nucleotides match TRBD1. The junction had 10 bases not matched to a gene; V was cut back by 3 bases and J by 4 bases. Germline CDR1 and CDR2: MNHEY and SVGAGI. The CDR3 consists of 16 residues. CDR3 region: CASSYSPGQGGYEQYF. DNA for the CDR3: TGTGCCAGCAGTTATTCACCGGGACAGGGCGGGTACGAGCAGTACTTC.

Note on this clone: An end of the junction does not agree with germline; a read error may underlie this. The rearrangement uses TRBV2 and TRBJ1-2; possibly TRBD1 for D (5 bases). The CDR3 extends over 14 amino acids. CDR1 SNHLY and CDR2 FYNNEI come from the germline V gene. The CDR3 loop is CASTEWGRLDGYTF. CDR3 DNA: TGTGCCAGCACTGAATGGGGCAGGTTGGATGGCTACACCTTC.

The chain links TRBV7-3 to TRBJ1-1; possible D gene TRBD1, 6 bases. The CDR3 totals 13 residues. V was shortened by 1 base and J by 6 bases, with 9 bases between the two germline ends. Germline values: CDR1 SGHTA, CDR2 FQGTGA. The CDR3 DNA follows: TGTGCCAGCAGCTTAATAGACAGGTCTGAAGCTTTCTTT. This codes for CASSLIDRSEAFF. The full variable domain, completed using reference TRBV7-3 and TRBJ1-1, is GAGVSQTPSNKVTEKGKYVELRCDPISGHTALYWYRQSLGQGPEFLIYFQGTGAADDSGLPNDRFFAVRPEGSVSTLKIQRTERGDSAVYLCASSLIDRSEAFFGQGTRLTVV.